The 2 T cell receptor beta chains listed next were all sequenced from one sample in a study of T cell repertoires in cytomegalovirus infection. The antigens these receptors bind are not known. Using its own MiXCR run on the reads, TCRdb lists one record per CDR3 protein. The sample carries around 900,000 distinct CDR3 sequences, roughly 31% recorded once. The sample was cultured CD8+ T cells from PBMCs, taken from culture after CMV antigen stimulation. These TCRs come from a human donor in good health (CMV status not recorded). Some clones in this sample may be carry-over from other donors' samples.

V and J are TRBV12-3 or TRBV12-4 and TRBJ2-7; TRBD2 matches 8 bases. The V gene end was trimmed by 6 bases and the J gene end by 2 bases; junction bases not matched to a gene: 6. The CDR3 is 14 residues long. This CDR3 reads CASSRAGEPYEQYF. The CDR3 nucleotides read TGTGCCAGCAGCCGAGCGGGGGAGCCCTACGAGCAGTACTTC.

The sample holds a few counts of this clonotype. The chain uses TRBV5-8 and TRBJ2-1, with 11 positions matching TRBD1. CDR1 is SGHTS and CDR2 is YDEGEE in the germline V gene. V trimming: 1 base; J trimming: 9 bases; junction bases outside the gene matches: 6. This CDR3 spans 15 amino acids. This CDR3 is CASSLRTGGWSEQFF. In nucleotides, the CDR3 is TGTGCCAGCAGCTTGCGGACAGGGGGCTGGAGTGAGCAGTTCTTC.